This T cell receptor (beta chain) was obtained from a study of T cell responses to AZD1222 COVID-19 vaccine. Germline-derived CDR1 and CDR2 are SGDLS and YYNGEE. There are 14 residues in the CDR3. J was trimmed by 10 bases and V by 3 bases; bases with no gene match: 6. This table comes from immunoSEQ multiplex PCR, and its TCRdb copy is limited to in-frame clones, with some not included. The table has roughly 200,000 clones, approximately 94% seen once. This sequence was found in an adult who received the MenACWY meningococcal vaccine as a control. J is TRBJ1-6 and V is TRBV9; 8 nucleotides line up with TRBD1. The sequenced sample was peripheral blood, obtained 28 days after the second dose of the MenACWY control vaccine. The CDR3 nucleotides are TGTGCCAGCAGCGCCCAGGGGGCGCGATCACCCCTCCACTTT. Translating it yields CASSAQGARSPLHF.